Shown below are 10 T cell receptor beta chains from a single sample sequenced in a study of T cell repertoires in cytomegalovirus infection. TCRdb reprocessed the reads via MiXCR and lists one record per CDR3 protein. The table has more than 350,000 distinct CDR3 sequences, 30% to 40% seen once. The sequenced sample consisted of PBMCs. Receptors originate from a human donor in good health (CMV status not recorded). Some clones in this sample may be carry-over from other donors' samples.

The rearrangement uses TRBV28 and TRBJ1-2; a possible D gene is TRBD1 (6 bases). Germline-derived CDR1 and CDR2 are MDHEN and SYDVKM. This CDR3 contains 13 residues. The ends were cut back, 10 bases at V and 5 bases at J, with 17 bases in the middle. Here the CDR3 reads CATGTKTPYGYTF. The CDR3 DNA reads TGTGCCACTGGGACAAAAACCCCTTATGGCTACACCTTC.

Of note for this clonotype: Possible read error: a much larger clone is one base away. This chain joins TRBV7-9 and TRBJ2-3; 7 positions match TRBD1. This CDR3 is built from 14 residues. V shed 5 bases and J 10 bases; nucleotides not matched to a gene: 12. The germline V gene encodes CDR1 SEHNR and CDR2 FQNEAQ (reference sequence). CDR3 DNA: TGTGCCAGCAGCCAAGACAGGGCGCTTGAGGCGCAGTATTTT. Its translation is CASSQDRALEAQYF.

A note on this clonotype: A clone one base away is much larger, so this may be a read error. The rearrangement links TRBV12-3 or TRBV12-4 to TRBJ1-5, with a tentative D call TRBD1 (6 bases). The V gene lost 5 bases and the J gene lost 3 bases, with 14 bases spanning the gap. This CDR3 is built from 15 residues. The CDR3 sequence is CASSPDRYNNQPQHF. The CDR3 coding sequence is TGTGCCAGCAGTCCCGACAGGTATAACAATCAGCCCCAGCATTTT.

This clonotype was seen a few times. In DNA, the CDR3 is TGTGCCAGCAGCTTGGGTGGACGGAGCAACACTGAAGCTTTCTTT. It yields the protein CASSLGGRSNTEAFF. The chain is built from TRBV11-3 and TRBJ1-1; D is uncertain. CDR3 length: 15 residues. V gave up 3 bases and J gave up 2 bases, with 13 bases separating them. Looked up from germline, CDR1 is SGHNT and CDR2 is YENEEA. Full variable domain (remainder filled in from reference TRBV11-3 and TRBJ1-1): EAGVVQSPRYKIIEKKQPVAFWCNPISGHNTLYWYLQNLGQGPELLIRYENEEAVDDSQLPKDRFSAERLKGVDSTLKIQPAELGDSAVYLCASSLGGRSNTEAFFGQGTRLTVV.

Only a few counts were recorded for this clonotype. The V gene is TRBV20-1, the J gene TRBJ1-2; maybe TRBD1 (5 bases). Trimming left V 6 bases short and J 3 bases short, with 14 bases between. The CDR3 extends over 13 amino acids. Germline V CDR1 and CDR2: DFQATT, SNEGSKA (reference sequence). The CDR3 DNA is TGCAGTGCCAAGCGAGGGGTGGACTATGGCTACACCTTC. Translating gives CSAKRGVDYGYTF.

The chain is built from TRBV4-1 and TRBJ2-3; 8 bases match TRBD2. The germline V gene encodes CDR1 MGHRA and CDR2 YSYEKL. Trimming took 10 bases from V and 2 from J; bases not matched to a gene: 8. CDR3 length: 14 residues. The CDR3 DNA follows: TGCGCCAACACCGTAGCGGGGAACACAGATACGCAGTATTTT. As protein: CANTVAGNTDTQYF.

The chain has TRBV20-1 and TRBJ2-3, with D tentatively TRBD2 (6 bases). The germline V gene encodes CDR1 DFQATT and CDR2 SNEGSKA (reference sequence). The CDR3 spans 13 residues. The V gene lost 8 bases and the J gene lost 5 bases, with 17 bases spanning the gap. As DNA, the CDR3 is TGCAGTTCTAACGGGGGAGTTAGAGATACGCAGTATTTT. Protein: CSSNGGVRDTQYF.

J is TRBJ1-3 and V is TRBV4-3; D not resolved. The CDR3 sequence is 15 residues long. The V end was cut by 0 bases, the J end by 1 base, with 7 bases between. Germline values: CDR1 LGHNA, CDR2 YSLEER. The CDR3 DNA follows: TGCGCCAGCAGCCAAGACAGAGAGTCTGGAAACACCATATATTTT. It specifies CASSQDRESGNTIYF.

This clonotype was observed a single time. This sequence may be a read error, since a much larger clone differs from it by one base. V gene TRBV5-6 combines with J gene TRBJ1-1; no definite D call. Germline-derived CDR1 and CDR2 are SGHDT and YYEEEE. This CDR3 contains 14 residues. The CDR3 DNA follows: TGTGCCAGCAGCTTTCCGCTTATGAACACTGACGCTTTCTTT. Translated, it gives CASSFPLMNTDAFF.

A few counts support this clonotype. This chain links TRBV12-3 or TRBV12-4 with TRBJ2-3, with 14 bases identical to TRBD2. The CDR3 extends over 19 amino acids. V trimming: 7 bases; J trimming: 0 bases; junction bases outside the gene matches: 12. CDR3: CASTGTSGGSALSTDTQYF. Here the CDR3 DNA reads TGTGCCAGCACCGGGACTAGCGGGGGATCAGCCCTTAGCACAGATACGCAGTATTTT.